A selection of T cell receptor beta chains follows, all from one sample in a study of vaccination effects on CD4 cells after COVID-19. No antigen is known for these receptors. Produced via immunoSEQ multiplex PCR; TCRdb's table is partial and in-frame only. The repertoire holds about 20,000 clones, around 70% seen once, with roughly 17% in the top ten. The sequencing used CD4+ T cells from PBMCs cultured with SARS-CoV-2 spike peptides, collected before COVID-19 vaccination. All receptors derive from a human donor who had a prior SARS-CoV-2 infection. Both conserved end residues are part of each CDR3. D genes are given only for firm matches. Not all rows give a size; the values are once, few, many and, for expanded clones, a class.

>13|TRBJ2-2|-|-|TRBV7-3
CASSFQGTGELFF
TGTGCCAGCAGCTTTCAGGGAACCGGGGAGCTGTTTTTT
>14|TRBJ1-2|-|-|TRBV5-5
CASSLPREYYGYTF
TGTGCCAGCAGCTTGCCCAGGGAATATTATGGCTACACCTTC
>14|TRBJ2-5|once|-|TRBV15
CATSREQSGQTQYF
TGTGCCACCAGCAGAGAGCAAAGCGGCCAGACCCAGTACTTC
>14|TRBJ2-1|-|-|TRBV2
CASRAGRTYNEQFF
TGTGCCAGCAGAGCCGGACGGACCTACAATGAGCAGTTCTTC
>14|TRBJ2-2|-|-|TRBV5-1
CASSLQGYTGELFF
TGCGCCAGCAGCTTGCAGGGGTACACCGGGGAGCTGTTTTTT
>13|TRBJ1-5|once|-|TRBV28
CASRDLPNQPQHF
TGTGCCAGCAGAGATCTCCCCAATCAGCCCCAGCATTTT
>14|TRBJ2-4|-|TRBD1|TRBV3-1/TRBV3-2
CASSQEDRGDIQYF
TGTGCCAGCAGCCAAGAGGACAGGGGCGACATTCAGTACTTC
>16|TRBJ2-2|-|TRBD2|TRBV11-2
CASSFIGGAYTGELFF
TGTGCCAGCAGCTTTATCGGGGGGGCCTACACCGGGGAGCTGTTTTTT
>17|TRBJ2-2|-|TRBD2|TRBV7-2
CASSLRLAGAGTGELFF
TGTGCCAGCAGCCTACGTCTAGCGGGAGCGGGTACCGGGGAGCTGTTTTTT
>14|TRBJ2-5|-|-|TRBV9
CASSAGGGQETQYF
TGTGCCAGCAGCGCCGGGGGAGGCCAAGAGACCCAGTACTTC
>15|TRBJ1-2|few|TRBD1|TRBV2
CASSSPGQGLWGYTF
TGTGCCAGCAGTTCGCCGGGACAGGGTCTTTGGGGCTACACCTTC
>14|TRBJ2-7|-|TRBD2|TRBV19
CASSNVAGGLEQYF
TGTGCCAGTAGTAATGTTGCGGGAGGGTTAGAGCAGTACTTC
>13|TRBJ1-2|few|-|TRBV6-5
CASSYGHPHGYTF
TGTGCCAGCAGTTATGGACACCCTCACGGCTACACCTTC
>12|TRBJ1-2|few|-|TRBV5-1
CASSFNNYGYTF
TGCGCCAGCAGCTTTAATAACTATGGCTACACCTTC
>13|TRBJ1-1|-|-|TRBV12-5
CASGLEEDTEAFF
TGTGCTAGTGGTTTGGAAGAGGACACTGAAGCTTTCTTT
>15|TRBJ2-1|-|TRBD1|TRBV7-2
CASSLGAGGIYEQFF
TGTGCCAGCAGCTTAGGGGCAGGGGGCATATATGAGCAGTTCTTC
>14|TRBJ1-5|-|-|TRBV6-5
CASTRQTSNQPQHF
TGTGCCAGCACGAGACAGACAAGCAATCAGCCCCAGCATTTT
>15|TRBJ2-3|-|TRBD2|TRBV7-2
CASSPGIAGSDTQYF
TGTGCCAGCAGCCCTGGAATAGCGGGGTCGGATACGCAGTATTTT
>17|TRBJ2-5|-|TRBD1|TRBV11-2
CASSLDELQGVVKTQYF
TGTGCCAGCAGCTTAGATGAGTTACAGGGGGTAGTAAAGACCCAGTACTTC
>12|TRBJ1-1|-|-|TRBV6-5
CASSPQEGEAFF
TGTGCCAGCAGTCCCCAGGAGGGTGAAGCTTTCTTT
>15|TRBJ1-4|-|-|TRBV19
CASSITPRKGEKLFF
TGTGCCAGTAGTATAACCCCGAGGAAGGGTGAAAAACTGTTTTTT
>15|TRBJ1-3|-|-|TRBV9
CASSVGSVSGNTIYF
TGTGCCAGCAGCGTAGGATCTGTCTCTGGAAACACCATATATTTT
>15|TRBJ2-1|-|TRBD2|TRBV4-3
CASSQSSGSYNEQFF
TGCGCCAGCAGCCAGTCTAGCGGGAGTTACAATGAGCAGTTCTTC
>15|TRBJ2-5|few|TRBD2|TRBV18
CASSRTSGIQETQYF
TGTGCCAGCTCAAGGACTAGCGGGATTCAAGAGACCCAGTACTTC
>14|TRBJ1-2|-|-|TRBV6-5
CASTSGFGDYGYTF
TGTGCCAGCACCTCCGGCTTTGGGGACTATGGCTACACCTTC
>15|TRBJ2-7|-|TRBD1|TRBV5-1
CASSPGTGEAYEQYF
TGCGCCAGCAGCCCAGGGACAGGGGAAGCCTACGAGCAGTACTTC
>14|TRBJ1-1|-|-|TRBV6-5
CASSYSPQNTEAFF
TGTGCCAGCAGTTACTCCCCACAGAACACTGAAGCTTTCTTT
>16|TRBJ2-7|-|TRBD1|TRBV7-9
CASSPSAGTGVYEQYF
TGTGCCAGCAGCCCCTCAGCCGGGACAGGGGTCTACGAGCAGTACTTC
>13|TRBJ2-5|-|-|TRBV7-6
CASSFGQGKTQYF
TGTGCCAGCAGCTTTGGTCAGGGAAAGACCCAGTACTTC
>17|TRBJ1-5|few|-|TRBV4-1
CASSLRTGNLRNQPQHF
TGCGCCAGCAGCCTGCGAACAGGGAACCTTAGGAATCAGCCCCAGCATTTT
>14|TRBJ2-1|-|-|TRBV20-1
CSASAIHSYNEQFF
TGCAGTGCTAGTGCAATACACTCCTACAATGAGCAGTTCTTC
>13|TRBJ1-2|few|-|TRBV18
CASSPDRDYGYTF
TGTGCCAGCTCACCGGACAGAGACTATGGCTACACCTTC
>15|TRBJ1-1|once|-|TRBV7-2
CASSLVGDMNTEAFF
TGTGCCAGCAGCTTAGTAGGGGACATGAACACTGAAGCTTTCTTT
>12|TRBJ2-7|-|-|TRBV5-6
CASSPGTPEQYF
TGTGCCAGCAGCCCGGGGACGCCCGAGCAGTACTTC
>14|TRBJ1-6|-|-|TRBV11-3
CASSFRQGNSPLHF
TGTGCCAGCAGCTTCCGGCAGGGGAATTCACCCCTCCACTTT
>13|TRBJ2-5|-|-|TRBV5-1
CASSLFAGETQYF
TGCGCCAGCAGCTTGTTTGCTGGGGAGACCCAGTACTTC
>17|TRBJ2-3|-|TRBD1|TRBV11-3
CASSLRGTGASTDTQYF
TGTGCCAGCAGCTTAAGGGGGACAGGGGCCAGCACAGATACGCAGTATTTT
>14|TRBJ1-1|-|-|TRBV4-1
CASSQDPGNTEAFF
TGCGCCAGCAGCCAAGATCCAGGTAACACTGAAGCTTTCTTT
>16|TRBJ2-6|large|TRBD2|TRBV4-1
CASSPGGVAGANVLTF
TGCGCCAGCAGCCCGGGGGGAGTTGCCGGGGCCAACGTCCTGACTTTC
>14|TRBJ1-6|-|TRBD1|TRBV7-2
CASSLRTGDSPLHF
TGTGCCAGCAGCTTACGGACAGGGGATTCACCCCTCCACTTT
>15|TRBJ1-4|once|-|TRBV19
CASTSTGPWGEKLFF
TGTGCCAGTACTTCCACAGGGCCCTGGGGTGAAAAACTGTTTTTT
>13|TRBJ1-2|large|TRBD1|TRBV5-1
CASTTGQGEGYTF
TGCGCCAGCACCACAGGACAGGGTGAAGGCTACACCTTC
>14|TRBJ2-7|-|-|TRBV11-3
CASSQMTGLYEQYF
TGTGCCAGCAGCCAGATGACAGGACTCTACGAGCAGTACTTC
>14|TRBJ2-1|-|-|TRBV29-1
CSVKNRDTYNEQFF
TGCAGCGTTAAAAACCGGGACACCTACAATGAGCAGTTCTTC
>15|TRBJ2-3|-|-|TRBV9
CASTPGVGSTDTQYF
TGTGCCAGCACACCAGGGGTGGGTAGCACAGATACGCAGTATTTT
>14|TRBJ2-2|-|-|TRBV5-6
CASSLGRAAGELFF
TGTGCCAGCAGCTTGGGGCGGGCTGCCGGGGAGCTGTTTTTT